The 25 T cell receptor beta chains below all came from one sample that was sequenced in a study of blood T cell repertoires in COVID-19. The protocol was immunoSEQ multiplex PCR, while the TCRdb copy is restricted to in-frame clones and leaves out a portion. The data hold 250,000 to 350,000 clones, with 80% to 95% observed a single time. Sequencing was done on a sample of peripheral blood. The source is a woman under 40 with COVID-19, enrolled during active disease.

The rearrangement joins TRBV9 to TRBJ1-4; 9 bases agree with TRBD1. The junction had 5 bases not matched to a gene; V was cut back by 4 bases and J by 4 bases. CDR1 is SGDLS, CDR2 YYNGEE, per germline. The CDR3 is 15 amino acids. The CDR3 DNA reads TGTGCCAGCAGCAACCGACAGGGGGTTAATGAAAAACTGTTTTTT. Amino acid sequence: CASSNRQGVNEKLFF.

This chain links TRBV9 with TRBJ2-3, with D tentatively TRBD1 (5 bases). The CDR3 spans 15 residues. V lost 1 base and J 5 bases, leaving 14 bases between the germline ends. CDR1 and CDR2 from the germline V gene are SGDLS and YYNGEE. CDR3 coding DNA: TGTGCCAGCAGCGTACGGCAGGGATGGCAAGATACGCAGTATTTT. Amino acid sequence: CASSVRQGWQDTQYF.

V usage is TRBV2 and J usage is TRBJ2-5, with 10 bases aligning to TRBD1. The CDR3 contains 13 residues. Germline lookup yields CDR1 SNHLY and CDR2 FYNNEI. Germline trimming cut 11 bases from V and 7 bases from J; bases unmatched to any gene: 10. The DNA of the CDR3 is TGTGCCGCTGAAGGACGGGACAGGGGGACCCAGTACTTC. Protein: CAAEGRDRGTQYF.

The chain couples TRBV3-1 (or the pseudogene TRBV3-2) to TRBJ2-2; 9 nucleotides match TRBD1. This CDR3 has 18 amino acids. V shed 4 bases, J shed 6 bases, and the junction held 15 bases outside the gene matches. Germline V CDR1 and CDR2: LGHDT, YNNKEL (reference sequence). Written as DNA, the CDR3 is TGTGCCAGCAGCCCACGAGTCAGAGGGACAGGGTGGGCCGGGGAGCTGTTTTTT. As protein: CASSPRVRGTGWAGELFF.

This clone was seen repeatedly, ten times or more. The V call is TRBV6-5, the J call TRBJ2-7, with a weak D call TRBD1 (6 bases). Germline V gene sequence: CDR1 MNHEY, CDR2 SVGAGI. V was trimmed by 2 bases and J by 5 bases, leaving 13 bases between them. The CDR3 covers 14 residues. The CDR3 nucleotides read TGTGCCAGCAGTTACACGATTTCAGGGGACGAGCAGTACTTC. Translated, it gives CASSYTISGDEQYF.

The chain joins TRBV2 to TRBJ2-7; TRBD2 might be the D (6 bases). This CDR3 is built from 15 residues. The V end lost 0 bases, the J end lost 0 bases, and 9 bases lay between the germline ends. CDR1 is SNHLY, CDR2 FYNNEI, per germline. The CDR3 here is CASSEARAGSYEQYF. The CDR3 DNA is TGTGCCAGCAGTGAAGCTCGAGCGGGCTCCTACGAGCAGTACTTC.

The gene calls are TRBV2 and TRBJ1-1, with a possible D match to TRBD1 (5 bases). Germline assignment: CDR1 SNHLY and CDR2 FYNNEI. The CDR3 is made up of 14 amino acids. V lost 5 bases and J lost 2, with 12 bases in between. The CDR3 sequence: CASSNLGHNTEAFF. In nucleotides, the CDR3 is TGTGCCAGCAGTAACCTGGGGCACAACACTGAAGCTTTCTTT.

V gene TRBV18 combines with J gene TRBJ2-3; 9 nucleotides align to TRBD1. J gave up 5 bases and V 7 bases, and 10 bases lay outside the gene matches. The CDR3 runs to 15 residues. Germline V gives CDR1 KGHSH, CDR2 LQKENI. CDR3 sequence (DNA): TGTGCCAGCTTCTACGGACAGGGACAGGGAGATACGCAGTATTTT. This sequence encodes CASFYGQGQGDTQYF.

This clone was seen once. Other DNA sequences in this sample translate to the same CDR3. This chain links TRBV18 with TRBJ1-1; TRBD1 matches 8 bases. The length of the CDR3 is 16 residues. Germline V gene lookup returns CDR1 KGHSH and CDR2 LQKENI. The trim removed 3 bases at V and 0 bases at J, leaving 6 bases unmatched. Here the CDR3 reads CASSPLRQGMNTEAFF. DNA for the CDR3: TGTGCCAGCTCACCTCTCCGACAGGGGATGAACACTGAAGCTTTCTTT.

This chain connects TRBV7-8 to TRBJ2-1; a weak D match, TRBD2 (5 bases). Trimming shortened V by 5 bases and J by 12 bases, and 14 bases separated the two germline ends. Per germline, CDR1 SGHVS and CDR2 FQNEAQ. This CDR3 is 12 amino acids long. CDR3 protein: CASSETGDRQFF. In nucleotides, the CDR3 is TGTGCCAGCAGCGAAACCGGGGATCGGCAGTTCTTC.

The genes are TRBV18 and TRBJ1-5, with 7 bases matching TRBD1. This CDR3 comprises 15 residues. From germline, CDR1 is KGHSH and CDR2 LQKENI. Trimming took 6 bases from V and 5 from J; bases not matched to a gene: 10. This CDR3 is CASSQQQGSDQPQHF. The DNA of the CDR3 is TGTGCCAGCTCTCAGCAACAGGGGTCCGATCAGCCCCAGCATTTT. Supplemented by reference TRBV18 and TRBJ1-5, the full variable domain reads NAGVMQNPRHLVRRRGQEARLRCSPMKGHSHVYWYRQLPEEGLKFMVYLQKENIIDESGMPKERFSAEFPKEGPSILRIQQVVRGDSAAYFCASSQQQGSDQPQHFGDGTRLSIL.

This clone appeared a few times. This sequence joins TRBV2 and TRBJ1-4, with D possibly matching TRBD1 (5 bases). CDR1 and CDR2 (germline): SNHLY, FYNNEI. The CDR3 length is 13 residues. V was shortened by 6 bases and J by 4 bases, with 9 bases between the two germline ends. Here the CDR3 reads CASRATVNEKLFF. The CDR3 DNA reads TGTGCCAGCAGGGCGACAGTTAATGAAAAACTGTTTTTT.

The CDR3 is CASSEPGLAGGNEQFF. The CDR3 DNA sequence: TGTGCCAGCAGCGAGCCGGGACTAGCGGGCGGGAATGAGCAGTTCTTC. The V gene is TRBV4-2, the J gene TRBJ2-1, with 12 bases matching TRBD2. The germline gives CDR1 LGHNA, CDR2 YNFKEQ. The CDR3 spans 16 residues. The trim removed 5 bases at V and 7 bases at J, leaving 9 bases unmatched.

The rearrangement uses TRBV28 and TRBJ1-2; the match to TRBD1 covers 9 bases. Germline V gene sequence: CDR1 MDHEN, CDR2 SYDVKM. V shed 4 bases, J shed 4 bases, and the junction held 4 bases outside the gene matches. This CDR3 comprises 14 residues. In DNA, the CDR3 is TGTGCCAGCAGTTACAGGGGGCTTGCCTATGGCTACACCTTC. Residues: CASSYRGLAYGYTF.

The chain joins TRBV7-9 to TRBJ2-1; a weak D match, TRBD1 (6 bases). CDR3 length: 14 residues. Trimming removed 7 bases from V and 10 bases from J, with 20 bases in between. Germline V gives CDR1 SEHNR, CDR2 FQNEAQ (reference sequence). The CDR3 DNA sequence: TGTGCCAGCACACTTTTACAGGGCCCCAGCGAGCAGTTCTTC. It specifies CASTLLQGPSEQFF. The full variable domain, with the rest looked up from reference TRBV7-9 and TRBJ2-1, is DTGVSQNPRHKITKRGQNVTFRCDPISEHNRLYWYRQTLGQGPEFLTYFQNEAQLEKSRLLSDRFSAERPKGSFSTLEIQRTEQGDSAMYLCASTLLQGPSEQFFGPGTRLTVL.

The rearrangement uses TRBV3-1 (or the pseudogene TRBV3-2) and TRBJ1-2; D perhaps matches TRBD1 (5 bases). V was shortened by 0 bases and J by 8 bases, with 16 bases between the two germline ends. This CDR3 is 15 amino acids long. Looked up from germline, CDR1 is LGHDT and CDR2 is YNNKEL (reference sequence). DNA of the CDR3: TGTGCCAGCAGCCAAGAAGGGGCAGGGAGGTCAGGCTACACCTTC. Residues: CASSQEGAGRSGYTF.

This chain connects TRBV7-9 to TRBJ2-7; possible D gene TRBD1, 6 bases. CDR1 is SEHNR and CDR2 is FQNEAQ in the germline V gene (reference sequence). This CDR3 region has 13 residues. V lost 5 bases to trimming and J lost 2 bases, with 10 bases between them. CDR3 in DNA: TGTGCCAGCAGCCCCGGGGACACCTACGAGCAGTACTTC. Protein sequence: CASSPGDTYEQYF.

This chain connects TRBV12-3 or TRBV12-4 to TRBJ1-6; unclear D gene. The length of the CDR3 is 13 residues. Trimming shortened V by 8 bases and J by 6 bases, and 11 bases separated the two germline ends. CDR3 coding DNA: TGTGCCAGCCAGGATGGAAGTAATTCACCCCTCCACTTT. Its protein is CASQDGSNSPLHF.

V usage is TRBV30 and J usage is TRBJ1-6; 7 bases map to TRBD1. Unmatched junction bases numbered 2, after V lost 2 bases and J lost 7 bases. The germline V gene has CDR1 GTSNPN and CDR2 SVGIG (reference sequence). There are 13 residues in the CDR3. The CDR3 DNA reads as TGTGCCTGGAGTTCACAGGGGAATTCACCCCTCCACTTT. It yields the protein CAWSSQGNSPLHF.

The chain couples TRBV9 to TRBJ1-2; 9 bases align to TRBD1. This CDR3 spans 17 amino acids. V lost 1 base, J lost 7 bases, and 14 bases stayed unmatched. Germline loops: CDR1 SGDLS, CDR2 YYNGEE. This chain's CDR3 is CASSVFGRGQGSGGYTF. The CDR3 nucleotides read TGTGCCAGCAGCGTATTTGGACGGGGACAGGGCTCCGGTGGCTACACCTTC.

About this clone: One end of the junction fails to match germline, which may point to a read error. The rearrangement uses TRBV2 and TRBJ1-4, with 8 bases aligning to TRBD1. Germline V lookup: CDR1 SNHLY, CDR2 FYNNEI. This CDR3 region has 14 residues. CDR3: CASREDRGDEKLFF. The CDR3 coding sequence is TGTGCCAGCAGGGAAGACAGGGGAGATGAAAAACTGTTTTTT.

The chain combines TRBV5-4 with TRBJ2-2, with TRBD2 matching over 8 bases. V lost 4 bases to trimming and J lost 5 bases; unmatched junction nucleotides: 10. CDR3 length equals 16 residues. Germline V CDR1 and CDR2: SGHNT, YYREEE (reference sequence). In nucleotides, the CDR3 is TGTGCCAGCAGCCCTTCCGGGACTAGAGTGACCGGGGAGCTGTTTTTT. Protein sequence: CASSPSGTRVTGELFF.

The chain links TRBV30 to TRBJ2-5; perhaps TRBD1 as D (6 bases). This CDR3 has 13 amino acids. Germline CDR1 GTSNPN, CDR2 SVGIG (reference sequence). Trimming removed 3 bases from V and 5 bases from J, with 13 bases in between. The CDR3 region is CAWSGTGSETQYF. In nucleotides, the CDR3 is TGTGCCTGGAGCGGCACAGGGTCCGAGACCCAGTACTTC.

The rearrangement joins TRBV5-1 to TRBJ1-2; the D gene is possibly TRBD1 (5 bases). This CDR3 contains 15 residues. Germline CDR1 reads SGHRS; CDR2 reads YFSETQ. V was shortened by 3 bases and J by 4 bases, with 16 bases between the two germline ends. The CDR3 here is CASSSPAPGGYGYTF. CDR3 sequence (DNA): TGCGCCAGCAGCTCCCCTGCCCCGGGGGGCTATGGCTACACCTTC.

This rearrangement joins TRBV27 to TRBJ1-2; 9 nucleotides align to TRBD1. CDR1 MNHEY and CDR2 SMNVEV come from the germline V gene (reference sequence). J gave up 8 bases and V 5 bases, and 6 bases lay outside the gene matches. The CDR3 contains 13 residues. CDR3: CASSAQGAQGYTF. DNA for the CDR3: TGTGCCAGCAGTGCACAGGGGGCGCAGGGCTACACCTTC.